Below, one T cell receptor (beta chain) is given with its context. What it binds is not known. Next came a second PCR, run for about 7 to 12 cycles, which used a sample-barcoded 5' primer along with a J-beta primer mix. MiXCR, run by TCRdb on the 5' RACE reads, gives a single entry per CDR3 protein. Of some 370,000 distinct CDR3 sequences listed, 52% are singletons. The CDR3 sequence is 13 residues long. Germline V CDR1 and CDR2: MDHEN, SYDVKM. V gave up 6 bases and J gave up 14 bases; unmatched junction bases: 10. The record originates from a study of blood T cells in healthy people across ages. Whole-study results and caveats: Unsorted PBMCs prevented conclusive naive versus antigen-experienced comparison. Significant beta diversity loss was already apparent by age around 40, declining roughly linearly.

The sequenced material came from blood. The rearrangement links TRBV28 to TRBJ1-6; 7 bases match TRBD1. This TCR came from a man aged 55-75 years in good health. The CDR3 sequence: CASSSGQVPTLHF. The CDR3 DNA follows: TGTGCCAGCAGCTCCGGACAGGTACCCACCCTCCACTTT.